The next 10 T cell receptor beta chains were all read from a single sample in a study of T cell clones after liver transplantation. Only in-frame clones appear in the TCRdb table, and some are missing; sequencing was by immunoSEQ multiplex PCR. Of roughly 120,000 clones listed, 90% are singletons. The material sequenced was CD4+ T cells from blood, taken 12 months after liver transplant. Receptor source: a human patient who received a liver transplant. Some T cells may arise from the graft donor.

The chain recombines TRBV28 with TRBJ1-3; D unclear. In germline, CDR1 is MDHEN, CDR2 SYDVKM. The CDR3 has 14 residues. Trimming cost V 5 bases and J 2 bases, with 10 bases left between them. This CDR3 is CASSTVAPGNTIYF. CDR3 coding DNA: TGTGCCAGCAGTACGGTGGCACCTGGAAACACCATATATTTT.

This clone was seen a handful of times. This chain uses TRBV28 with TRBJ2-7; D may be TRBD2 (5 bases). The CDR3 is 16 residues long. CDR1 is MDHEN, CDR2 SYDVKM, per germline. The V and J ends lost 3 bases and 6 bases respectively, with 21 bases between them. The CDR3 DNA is TGTGCCAGCAGTTTCTCCCTAGCAGCCCTAGGAGTCGAGCAGTACTTC. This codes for CASSFSLAALGVEQYF.

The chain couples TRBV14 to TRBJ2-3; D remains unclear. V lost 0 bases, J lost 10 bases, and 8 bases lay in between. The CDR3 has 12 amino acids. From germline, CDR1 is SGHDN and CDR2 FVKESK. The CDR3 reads CASSQDRRAQYF. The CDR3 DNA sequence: TGTGCCAGCAGCCAAGATCGACGGGCGCAGTATTTT. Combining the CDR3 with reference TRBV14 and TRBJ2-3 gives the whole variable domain EAGVTQFPSHSVIEKGQTVTLRCDPISGHDNLYWYRRVMGKEIKFLLHFVKESKQDESGMPNNRFLAERTGGTYSTLKVQPAELEDSGVYFCASSQDRRAQYFGPGTRLTVL.

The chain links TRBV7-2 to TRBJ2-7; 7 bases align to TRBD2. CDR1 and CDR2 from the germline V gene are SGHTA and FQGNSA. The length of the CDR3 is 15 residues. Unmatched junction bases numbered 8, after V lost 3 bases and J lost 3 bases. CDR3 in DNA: TGTGCCAGCAGCTTGAAAGCGGGGTTCGACTACGAGCAGTACTTC. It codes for CASSLKAGFDYEQYF. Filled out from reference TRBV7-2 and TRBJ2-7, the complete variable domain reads GAGVSQSPSNKVTEKGKDVELRCDPISGHTALYWYRQSLGQGLEFLIYFQGNSAPDKSGLPSDRFSAERTGGSVSTLTIQRTQQEDSAVYLCASSLKAGFDYEQYFGPGTRLTVT.

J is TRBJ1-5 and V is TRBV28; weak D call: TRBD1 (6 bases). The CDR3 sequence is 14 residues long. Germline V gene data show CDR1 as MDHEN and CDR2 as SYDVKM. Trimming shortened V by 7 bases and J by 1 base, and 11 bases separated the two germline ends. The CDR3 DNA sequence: TGTGCCAGCATGGAGGGGGGGAGCAATCAGCCCCAGCATTTT. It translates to CASMEGGSNQPQHF.

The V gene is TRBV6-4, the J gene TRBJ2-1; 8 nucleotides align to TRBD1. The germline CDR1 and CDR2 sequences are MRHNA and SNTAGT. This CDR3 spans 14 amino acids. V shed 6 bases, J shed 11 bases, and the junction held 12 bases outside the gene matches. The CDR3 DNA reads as TGTGCCAGCAGGACAGGGGACACGGATGGGCAGCAGTTCTTC. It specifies CASRTGDTDGQQFF.

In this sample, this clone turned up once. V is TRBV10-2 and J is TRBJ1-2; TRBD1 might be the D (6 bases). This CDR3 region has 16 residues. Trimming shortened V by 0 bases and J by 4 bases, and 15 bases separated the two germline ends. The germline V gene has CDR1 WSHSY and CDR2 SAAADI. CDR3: CASSESGGRTSYGYTF. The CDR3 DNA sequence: TGCGCCAGCAGTGAGTCGGGGGGCAGGACAAGCTATGGCTACACCTTC.

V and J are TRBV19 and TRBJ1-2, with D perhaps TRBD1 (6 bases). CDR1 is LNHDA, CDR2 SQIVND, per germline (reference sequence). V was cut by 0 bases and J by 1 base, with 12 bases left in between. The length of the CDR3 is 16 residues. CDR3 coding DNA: TGTGCCAGTAGTATAGATGCGGACAGAGTTAACTATGGCTACACCTTC. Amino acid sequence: CASSIDADRVNYGYTF.

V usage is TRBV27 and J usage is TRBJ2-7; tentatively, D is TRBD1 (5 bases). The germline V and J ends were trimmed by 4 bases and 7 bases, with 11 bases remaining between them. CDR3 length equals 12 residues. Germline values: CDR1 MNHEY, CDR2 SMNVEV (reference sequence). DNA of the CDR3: TGTGCCAGCAGTTCTCAGGGTTTGGAGCAGTACTTC. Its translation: CASSSQGLEQYF.

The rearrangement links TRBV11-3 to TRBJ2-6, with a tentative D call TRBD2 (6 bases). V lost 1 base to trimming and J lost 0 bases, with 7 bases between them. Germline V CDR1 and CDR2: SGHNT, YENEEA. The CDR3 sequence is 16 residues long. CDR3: CASSLGRDSGANVLTF. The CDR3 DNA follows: TGTGCCAGCAGCTTAGGGCGGGACTCTGGGGCCAACGTCCTGACTTTC.